This TCR beta chain emerged from a study of CXCR3-negative and CXCR3-positive naive CD8 T cells. CDR3 size: 16 residues. CD45RO-CCR7+CD27+CD95- cells counted as naive CD8+ T cells. About this clonotype: What it binds is not known.

Through 5' RACE with UMI labels, the TRB cDNA libraries were prepared. TCRdb re-called the 5' RACE reads; one entry per CDR3 protein, DNA not given. Here the sample table reports over 95,000 distinct CDR3 sequences. The study's findings and limits: Naive subsets did not differ in surface CD5, and the authors estimated TCR strength using properties of the TRB CDR3. More hydrophobic TRB CDR3s were found in CXCR3-positive naive cells than in CXCR3-negative naive cells. Expression of CXCR3 was partially reduced after cryopreservation, and fresh PBMCs were used in most assays. Whereas both naive subsets had comparably high diversity, memory CD8+ cells had much lower diversity.

This TCR was sampled from a human donor in good health. Some clones in this sample may be carry-over from other donors' samples. The chain has TRBV12-3 or TRBV12-4 and TRBJ2-3; the D call of TRBD1 rests on TCRdb alone, since no DNA is present to check it. What was sequenced was naive CXCR3+ CD8+ T cells from blood. The subset denotes: CD45RO-CCR7+CD27+CD95- naive CD8+ T cells expressing CXCR3 (TNR3+). Here the CDR3 reads CASSLSGTVDTDTQYF.